This TCR beta chain was recorded in a study of vaccination effects on CD4 cells after COVID-19. Study findings and constraints: Substantial clonal contraction characterized both infection- and vaccine-induced clones late after vaccination.

Peptide-pool stimulation followed by sequencing identified expanded antigen-specific CD4+ clonotypes in the ViraFEST assay. Culture proceeded for approximately 10 days, and CD4+ T cells were then isolated. Participants completed two doses of the BNT162b2 or mRNA-1273 vaccine. Vaccine recipients had no previous SARS-CoV-2 infection; their nucleocapsid antibodies were negative. The culture medium for a few million PBMC per well included around 9.3 IU/ml IL-2 and 8.5 to 10 ug/ml peptides. Assay used: immunoSEQ multiplex PCR; TCRdb lists only in-frame clones, some missing. In the table there are 25,000 to 35,000 clones, 80% of which are singletons. As to this clone: Its antigen remains unidentified.

Trimming removed 6 bases from V and 8 bases from J, with 16 bases in between. From germline, CDR1 is WSHSY and CDR2 SAAADI. The length of the CDR3 is 14 residues. The chain combines TRBV10-2 with TRBJ1-4; D is undetermined. This receptor was obtained from a human donor who received a COVID-19 vaccine. Some clones in this sample may be carry-over from other donors' samples. The sample in question was CD4+ T cells from PBMCs cultured with SARS-CoV-2 spike peptides, obtained after COVID-19 vaccination. The CDR3 loop is CASRTVGEGEKLFF. The CDR3 bases are TGCGCCAGCAGAACCGTCGGGGAGGGAGAAAAACTGTTTTTT.